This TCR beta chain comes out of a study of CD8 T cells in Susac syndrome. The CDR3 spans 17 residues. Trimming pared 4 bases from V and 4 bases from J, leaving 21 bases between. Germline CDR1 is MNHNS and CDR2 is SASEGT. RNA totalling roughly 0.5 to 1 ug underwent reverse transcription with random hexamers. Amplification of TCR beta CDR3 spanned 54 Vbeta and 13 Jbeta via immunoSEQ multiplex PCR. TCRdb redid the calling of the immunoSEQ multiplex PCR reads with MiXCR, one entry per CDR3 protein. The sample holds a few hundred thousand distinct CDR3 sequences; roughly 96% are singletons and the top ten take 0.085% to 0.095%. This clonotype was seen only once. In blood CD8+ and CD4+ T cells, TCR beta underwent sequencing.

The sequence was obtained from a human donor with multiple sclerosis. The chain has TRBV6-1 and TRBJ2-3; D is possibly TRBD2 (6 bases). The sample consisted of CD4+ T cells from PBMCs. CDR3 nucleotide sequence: TGTGCCAGCAGTGGCCCGACTAGTCAGTCACGGGCAGATACGCAGTATTTT. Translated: CASSGPTSQSRADTQYF.